Each of the 2 T cell receptor beta chains below was sequenced from the same sample in a study of CD8+ T cells in alopecia areata. Once RNA had been extracted, it was reverse transcribed into cDNA to act as the sequencing template. Assay: immunoSEQ multiplex PCR; the TCRdb copy retains only in-frame clones and omits some. The sample records 250,000 or so clones, under 70% being singletons. The material sequenced was CD4+ T cells sorted from blood, taken at week 0. These receptors all stem from a human donor with alopecia areata.

The genes are TRBV29-1 and TRBJ2-1; no definite D call. Trimming cost V 6 bases and J 4 bases, with 10 bases left between them. There are 12 residues in the CDR3. Germline CDR1 and CDR2: SQVTM and ANQGSEA. CDR3 protein: CSVFKSYNEQFF. The CDR3 DNA is TGCAGCGTATTCAAGAGTTACAATGAGCAGTTCTTC.

The J gene is TRBJ1-5, the V gene TRBV5-1; unclear D gene. Germline loops: CDR1 SGHRS, CDR2 YFSETQ. CDR3 length: 14 residues. The V gene lost 1 base and the J gene lost 6 bases, with 11 bases spanning the gap. CDR3 DNA sequence: TGCGCCAGCAGCTTGTCCATATTCGCTCAGCCCCAGCATTTT. Its protein is CASSLSIFAQPQHF.